This T cell receptor (beta chain) derives from a study of human T cells and chemical hapten exposure. About the study: Slight volume differences across pooled libraries mainly accounted for varying per-sample TCR yields.

Time point here: pre-sensitization, week 0. The treatment: therapeutic diphenylcyclopropenone sensitization with weekly scalp DPC. The starting material, unfractionated whole blood, was used for total RNA extraction. Phlebotomy was performed prior to application of every patch test. The study drew its donors from alopecia patients who were 18 to 70 years old and suitable for DPC. This clonotype has a handful of counts. Its specificity is unknown. The length of the CDR3 is 13 residues. Germline V gives CDR1 SQVTM, CDR2 ANQGSEA. Trimming removed 5 bases from V and 6 bases from J, with 15 bases in between. Study-level points and caveats: In comparison with controls, expanded TCRs gave rise to a significantly larger number of large CDR3 similarity clusters.

TCRdb reprocessed the RACE reads via MiXCR and lists one record per CDR3 protein. The table shows tens of thousands of distinct CDR3 sequences, with 10% to 15% occurring only once. This sequence joins TRBV29-1 and TRBJ2-3; possibly TRBD1 for D (6 bases). Sequences were derived from whole blood, sampled in connection with sensitization to the hapten diphenylcyclopropenone (DPC). The receptor was isolated from a woman aged 40-49 years with alopecia areata. Some clones in this sample may be carry-over from other donors' samples. Here the CDR3 reads CSVHPRGQDTQYF. CDR3 coding DNA: TGCAGCGTTCACCCCAGGGGCCAGGATACGCAGTATTTT.